The clone carrying this T cell receptor (beta chain) was counted many times. Its antigen is still unknown. Through Arm-PCR of CDR3 regions and iRepertoire HTBI primers, TCR beta libraries were built. Each CDR3 protein is one row after TCRdb ran MiXCR on the multiplex PCR reads. The data contain roughly 440,000 distinct CDR3 sequences, over 15% of them seen just once; the ten biggest clones take up 23%. The data were obtained in a study of regulatory T cells in long-lasting Graves disease. Broader study findings: It is possible that accuracy was reduced by the small size of the sample. Under persistent disease, TRBV28, TRBJ1-2 and TRBJ2-5 were used preferentially.

Indicated time point: newly diagnosed GD, antithyroid drugs for less than 3 months. Making the TCR library involved RNA that had been extracted from PBMCs. The germline V gene encodes CDR1 SQVTM and CDR2 ANQGSEA. The CDR3 consists of 12 residues. These data were likewise used in another study, on T cells in Graves' hyperthyroidism and ophthalmopathy. That paper notes: It was considered stable Graves' hyperthyroidism when ophthalmopathy did not progress within 18 months. Uncontrolled infection, other autoimmune disease, pregnancy and lactation each barred patients from inclusion.

The material sequenced was peripheral blood mononuclear cells (PBMCs), taken at new diagnosis, from a patient treated with antithyroid drugs. The TCR comes from a woman under 30 with Graves disease. The chain uses TRBV29-1 and TRBJ2-1, with TRBD2 matching 7 bases. The CDR3 bases are TGCAGTGCAGCGGGAAATAACAATGAGCAGTTCTTC. As protein: CSAAGNNNEQFF.